This record covers a single TCR beta chain. Its antigen is still unknown. Relative to the germline gene, one junction end is altered; a read error may explain this. Using a constant-region primer together with ProtoScript II reverse transcriptase, TCR beta cDNA was made from 450 to 600 ng of total RNA. A slightly modified ARM-PCR protocol with three nested multiplex PCR rounds produced these TCR beta libraries. TCRdb reprocessed the multiplex PCR reads with MiXCR, giving one entry per CDR3 protein. The sample carries 84,000 or so distinct CDR3 sequences, around 70% recorded once. The data stem from a study of tumor-infiltrating lymphocytes in primary liver carcinoma. Study in general: Ranging in age from 30 to 69 years, the patients were men and women. Tumor lesions were T1-T3 N0M0 and spanned about 4.2 to 11 cm.

General study findings and limits: Blood trailed tumors significantly in top-250-clone fraction (p = 0.039). Top clones occupying all five tumor regions numbered only about 8-25%.

Joint extraction of RNA and DNA used roughly 20-33 mg of bulk tissue that was unsorted. What was sequenced was liver tumor tissue from sampling region 1. The subset: tumor region T1, superior pole. The receptor's source is a man in his forties or fifties with primary liver carcinoma and hepatitis B virus infection.

The CDR3 DNA is TGTTCCACGATAGCGGGCCTCTCCTACAACGAGCAGTTCTTC. Amino acid sequence: CSTIAGLSYNEQFF. This chain connects TRBV12-3 or TRBV12-4 to TRBJ2-1; the match to TRBD2 covers 7 bases. The CDR3 consists of 14 residues.